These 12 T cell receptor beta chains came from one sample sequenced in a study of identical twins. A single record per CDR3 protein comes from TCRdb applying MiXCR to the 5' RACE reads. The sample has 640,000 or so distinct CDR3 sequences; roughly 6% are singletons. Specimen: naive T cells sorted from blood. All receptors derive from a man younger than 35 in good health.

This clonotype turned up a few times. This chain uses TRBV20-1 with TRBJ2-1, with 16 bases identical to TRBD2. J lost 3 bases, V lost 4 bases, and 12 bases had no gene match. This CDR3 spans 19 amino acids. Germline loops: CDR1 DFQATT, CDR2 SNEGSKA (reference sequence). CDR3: CSANDPGLAGGRDYNEQFF. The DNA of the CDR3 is TGCAGTGCTAATGATCCGGGACTAGCGGGAGGGCGAGACTACAATGAGCAGTTCTTC.

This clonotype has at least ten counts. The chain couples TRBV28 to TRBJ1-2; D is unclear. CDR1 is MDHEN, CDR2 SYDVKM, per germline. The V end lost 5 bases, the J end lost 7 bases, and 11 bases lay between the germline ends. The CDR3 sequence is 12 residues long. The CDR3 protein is CASSPPPPGYTF. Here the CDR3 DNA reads TGTGCCAGCAGTCCACCCCCACCTGGCTACACCTTC.

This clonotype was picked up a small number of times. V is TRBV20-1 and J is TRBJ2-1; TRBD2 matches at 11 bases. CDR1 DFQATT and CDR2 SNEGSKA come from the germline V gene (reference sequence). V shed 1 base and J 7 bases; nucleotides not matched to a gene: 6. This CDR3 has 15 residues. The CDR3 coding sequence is TGCAGTGCTAGAGGGTGGGCTAGCGGGGGGAATGAGCAGTTCTTC. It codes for CSARGWASGGNEQFF.

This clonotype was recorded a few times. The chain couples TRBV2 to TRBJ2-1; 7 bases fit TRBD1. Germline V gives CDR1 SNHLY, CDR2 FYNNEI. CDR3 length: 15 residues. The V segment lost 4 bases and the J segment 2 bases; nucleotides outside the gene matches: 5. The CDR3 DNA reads TGTGCCAGCAGTGGGACAGGACATACCTACAATGAGCAGTTCTTC. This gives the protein CASSGTGHTYNEQFF.

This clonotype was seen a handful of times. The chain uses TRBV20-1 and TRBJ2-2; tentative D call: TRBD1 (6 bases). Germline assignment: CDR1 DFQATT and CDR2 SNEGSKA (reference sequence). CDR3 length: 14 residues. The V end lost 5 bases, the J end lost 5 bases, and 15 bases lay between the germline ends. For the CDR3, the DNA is TGCAGTGCTGCCGCAGGGGTGTTGACCGGGGAGCTGTTTTTT. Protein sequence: CSAAAGVLTGELFF.

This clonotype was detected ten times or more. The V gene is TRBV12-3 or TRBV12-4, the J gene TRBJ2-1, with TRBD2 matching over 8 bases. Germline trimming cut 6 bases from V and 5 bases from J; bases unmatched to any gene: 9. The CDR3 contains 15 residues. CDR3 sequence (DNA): TGTGCCAGCAGCCTGAACAGCGGGAGACACAATGAGCAGTTCTTC. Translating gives CASSLNSGRHNEQFF.

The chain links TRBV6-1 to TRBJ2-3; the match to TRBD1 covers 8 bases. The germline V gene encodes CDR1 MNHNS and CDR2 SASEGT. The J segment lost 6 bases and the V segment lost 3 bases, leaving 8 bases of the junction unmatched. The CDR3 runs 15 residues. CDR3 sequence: CASSDTGGNVDTQYF. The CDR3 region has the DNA TGTGCCAGCAGTGATACAGGGGGTAACGTCGATACGCAGTATTTT.

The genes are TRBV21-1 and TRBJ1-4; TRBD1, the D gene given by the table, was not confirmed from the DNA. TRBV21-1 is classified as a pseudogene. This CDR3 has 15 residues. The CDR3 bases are TGTGCCAGCAGCATAGGGACAGAGGAAAATGAAAAACTGTTTTTT. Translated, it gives CASSIGTEENEKLFF.

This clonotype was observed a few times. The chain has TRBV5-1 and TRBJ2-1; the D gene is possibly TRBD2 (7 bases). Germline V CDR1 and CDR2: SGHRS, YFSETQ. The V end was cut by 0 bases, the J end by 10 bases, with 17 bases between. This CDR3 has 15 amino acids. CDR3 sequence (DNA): TGCGCCAGCAGCTTGGTCCCGGGGGGCGCGGGGGAGCAGTTCTTC. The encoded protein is CASSLVPGGAGEQFF.

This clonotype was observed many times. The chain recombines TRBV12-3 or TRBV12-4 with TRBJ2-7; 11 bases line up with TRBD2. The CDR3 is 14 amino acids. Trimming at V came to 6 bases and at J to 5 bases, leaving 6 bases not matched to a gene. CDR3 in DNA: TGTGCCAGCAGAGCCCGACTAGCGGGAAACGAGCAGTACTTC. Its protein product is CASRARLAGNEQYF.

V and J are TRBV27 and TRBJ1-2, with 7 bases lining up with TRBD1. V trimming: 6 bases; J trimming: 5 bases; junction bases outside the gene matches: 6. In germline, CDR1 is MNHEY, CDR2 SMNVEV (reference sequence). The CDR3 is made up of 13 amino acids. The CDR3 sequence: CASSRTGVYGYTF. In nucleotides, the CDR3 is TGTGCCAGCAGCCGTACAGGGGTATATGGCTACACCTTC.

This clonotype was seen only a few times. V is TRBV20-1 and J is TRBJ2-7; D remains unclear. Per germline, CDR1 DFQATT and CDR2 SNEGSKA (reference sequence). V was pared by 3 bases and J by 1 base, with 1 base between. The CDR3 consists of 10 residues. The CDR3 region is CSASSYEQYF. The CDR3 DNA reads TGCAGTGCTAGTTCCTACGAGCAGTACTTC.